The 26 T cell receptor beta chains reported below all come from one sample, sequenced in a study of graft-versus-host responses after intestinal transplantation. Profiled with immunoSEQ multiplex PCR; TCRdb holds only in-frame clones, not every one. The sample carries some 150,000 clones, around 90% recorded once. The antigens for these receptors are not known. The sample consisted of unstimulated CD4+ T cells sorted from spleen or lymph node cells, taken before intestinal transplant. The receptor source for this set is a human donor who received an intestinal transplant.

The rearrangement joins TRBV9 to TRBJ2-3, with TRBD1 matching 7 bases. Germline V gene lookup returns CDR1 SGDLS and CDR2 YYNGEE. With V trimmed by 0 bases and J by 0 bases, 4 bases remained unmatched. The CDR3 has 16 amino acids. CDR3 DNA: TGTGCCAGCAGCGTAGGGACAGGCTGGAGCACAGATACGCAGTATTTT. This codes for CASSVGTGWSTDTQYF. The full variable domain, completed using reference TRBV9 and TRBJ2-3, is DSGVTQTPKHLITATGQRVTLRCSPRSGDLSVYWYQQSLDQGLQFLIQYYNGEERAKGNILERFSAQQFPDLHSELNLSSLELGDSALYFCASSVGTGWSTDTQYFGPGTRLTVL.

The rearrangement uses TRBV7-3 and TRBJ2-3; TRBD2 agrees at 12 bases. The germline CDR1 and CDR2 sequences are SGHTA and FQGTGA. Trimming at V came to 6 bases and at J to 3 bases, leaving 7 bases not matched to a gene. This CDR3 is built from 16 residues. The CDR3 is CASSLWGTSGTDTQYF. The CDR3 nucleotides read TGTGCCAGCAGTTTATGGGGGACTAGCGGGACAGATACGCAGTATTTT.

The chain combines TRBV18 with TRBJ1-2, with 9 bases fitting TRBD1. Germline assignment: CDR1 KGHSH and CDR2 LQKENI. V was pared by 3 bases and J by 8 bases, with 13 bases of the junction left unmatched. This CDR3 spans 16 amino acids. The CDR3 sequence is CASSPRDRDLLGGYTF. The CDR3 DNA sequence: TGTGCCAGCTCACCCCGGGACAGGGACCTGCTGGGCGGCTACACCTTC.

V and J are TRBV6-5 and TRBJ2-7, with TRBD2 matching over 11 bases. The germline V gene has CDR1 MNHEY and CDR2 SVGAGI. The J segment lost 5 bases and the V segment lost 6 bases, leaving 6 bases of the junction unmatched. There are 14 residues in the CDR3. As DNA, the CDR3 is TGTGCCAGCAGACTAGCGGGAGTGAACCACGAGCAGTACTTC. Translating it yields CASRLAGVNHEQYF.

The rearrangement uses TRBV10-1 and TRBJ2-7; D remains unclear. Trimming removed 8 bases from V and 7 bases from J, with 15 bases in between. This CDR3 region has 12 residues. The germline CDR1 and CDR2 sequences are WNHNN and SYGVQD (reference sequence). CDR3 protein: CASSNWAGEQYF. The CDR3 DNA reads TGCGCCAGCTCCAATTGGGCAGGAGAGCAGTACTTC.

As to this clone: Distinct nucleotide sequences in the sample also encode this CDR3. The genes are TRBV30 and TRBJ1-4; the match to TRBD1 covers 8 bases. Germline CDR1 GTSNPN, CDR2 SVGIG (reference sequence). The CDR3 contains 14 residues. With V trimmed by 4 bases and J by 7 bases, 8 bases remained unmatched. The CDR3 here is CAWTDRGGPEKLFF. In nucleotides, the CDR3 is TGTGCCTGGACTGACAGGGGAGGTCCTGAAAAACTGTTTTTT.

The CDR3 coding sequence is TGTGCCAGCAGCCTAGCGGGAGGGCAAGAGACCCAGTACTTC. This sequence encodes CASSLAGGQETQYF. The genes are TRBV9 and TRBJ2-5, with TRBD2 matching 12 bases. The V segment lost 4 bases and the J segment 2 bases; nucleotides outside the gene matches: 0. Germline V lookup: CDR1 SGDLS, CDR2 YYNGEE. The CDR3 totals 14 residues. Variable domain in full (rest from reference TRBV9 and TRBJ2-5): DSGVTQTPKHLITATGQRVTLRCSPRSGDLSVYWYQQSLDQGLQFLIQYYNGEERAKGNILERFSAQQFPDLHSELNLSSLELGDSALYFCASSLAGGQETQYFGPGTRLLVL.

The rearrangement joins TRBV7-7 to TRBJ2-2; TRBD2 matches 11 bases. V lost 5 bases to trimming and J lost 7 bases; unmatched junction nucleotides: 9. The CDR3 contains 16 residues. CDR1 is SSHAT, CDR2 FNYEAQ, per germline (reference sequence). CDR3 nucleotide sequence: TGTGCCAGCAGCCTGGGACTAGCGGAAAAGGGCGGGGAGCTGTTTTTT. Protein product: CASSLGLAEKGGELFF. The full variable domain, with the rest looked up from reference TRBV7-7 and TRBJ2-2, is GAGVSQSPRYKVTKRGQDVTLRCDPISSHATLYWYQQALGQGPEFLTYFNYEAQPDKSGLPSDRFSAERPEGSISTLTIQRTEQRDSAMYRCASSLGLAEKGGELFFGEGSRLTVL.

This clone was detected a few times. This chain links TRBV29-1 with TRBJ1-4; TRBD1 aligns across 7 bases. The V segment lost 6 bases and the J segment 2 bases; nucleotides outside the gene matches: 3. The CDR3 consists of 13 residues. The germline gives CDR1 SQVTM, CDR2 ANQGSEA. The CDR3 sequence: CSVTGVTNEKLFF. The CDR3 nucleotides are TGCAGCGTCACAGGGGTGACTAATGAAAAACTGTTTTTT. Using reference TRBV29-1 and TRBJ1-4 for the parts outside the CDR3, the full variable domain is SAVISQKPSRDICQRGTSLTIQCQVDSQVTMMFWYRQQPGQSLTLIATANQGSEATYESGFVIDKFPISRPNLTFSTLTVSNMSPEDSSIYLCSVTGVTNEKLFFGSGTQLSVL.

The chain is built from TRBV28 and TRBJ1-5; 10 nucleotides match TRBD1. J was trimmed by 7 bases and V by 6 bases; bases with no gene match: 12. Germline V CDR1 and CDR2: MDHEN, SYDVKM. The CDR3 covers 16 residues. The CDR3, as DNA: TGTGCCAGCAGACCGGCCGGGACAGGGGACTCCCAGCCCCAGCATTTT. Translation gives CASRPAGTGDSQPQHF.

The V gene is TRBV10-3, the J gene TRBJ2-1, with no clear D. V shed 4 bases and J shed 7 bases, with 14 bases lying between them. Germline assignment: CDR1 ENHRY and CDR2 SYGVKD. The CDR3 runs 14 residues. The CDR3: CAISGALTGNEQFF. The DNA for the CDR3 is TGTGCCATCAGTGGCGCCCTAACTGGGAATGAGCAGTTCTTC.

This chain links TRBV6-6 with TRBJ2-1; D gene uncertain. Germline V CDR1 and CDR2: MNHNY, SVGAGI (reference sequence). Trimming pared 0 bases from V and 5 bases from J, leaving 8 bases between. CDR3 length: 14 residues. CDR3 residues: CASSYSPPNNEQFF. CDR3 DNA: TGTGCCAGCAGTTACTCCCCCCCAAACAATGAGCAGTTCTTC.

This clone has more than one count but fewer than ten. The V call is TRBV10-3, the J call TRBJ1-1; D perhaps matches TRBD1 (5 bases). Trimming left V 6 bases short and J 5 bases short, with 13 bases between. The CDR3 length is 13 residues. Looked up from germline, CDR1 is ENHRY and CDR2 is SYGVKD. This CDR3 reads CAISRVFETEAFF. In DNA form, the CDR3 reads TGTGCCATCAGCAGGGTTTTTGAGACTGAAGCTTTCTTT.

This clone was recorded only once. This chain joins TRBV28 and TRBJ1-1; D ambiguous. The germline V gene has CDR1 MDHEN and CDR2 SYDVKM. The length of the CDR3 is 17 residues. The germline V and J ends were trimmed by 3 bases and 2 bases, with 19 bases remaining between them. Written as DNA, the CDR3 is TGTGCCAGCAGTTTTATTGGTGAGGGAGGCGATAACACTGAAGCTTTCTTT. This translates into CASSFIGEGGDNTEAFF.

The chain carries TRBV6-5 and TRBJ1-1, with TRBD1 matching 8 bases. The CDR3 is 15 residues long. Germline V gene lookup returns CDR1 MNHEY and CDR2 SVGAGI. J was trimmed by 0 bases and V by 6 bases; bases with no gene match: 6. The CDR3 bases are TGTGCCAGCAGCCGGGACAGGTTCATGAACACTGAAGCTTTCTTT. It codes for CASSRDRFMNTEAFF.

The chain carries TRBV19 and TRBJ1-5; D remains ambiguous. V was cut by 5 bases and J by 9 bases, with 11 bases left in between. Per germline, CDR1 LNHDA and CDR2 SQIVND (reference sequence). The CDR3 covers 12 residues. CDR3 loop: CASSPNGGPQHF. The DNA of the CDR3 is TGTGCCAGTAGTCCAAATGGTGGGCCCCAGCATTTT.

This rearrangement joins TRBV29-1 to TRBJ1-1, with 8 bases lining up with TRBD1. Germline-derived CDR1 and CDR2 are SQVTM and ANQGSEA. Unmatched junction bases numbered 4, after V lost 6 bases and J lost 1 base. The CDR3 is 13 amino acids. CDR3 sequence reads: CSVGQGGNTEAFF. CDR3 in DNA: TGCAGCGTCGGACAGGGAGGGAACACTGAAGCTTTCTTT.

This clone was seen a single time. Its ends do not fully match the called genes, so a read error is possible. V gene TRBV28 combines with J gene TRBJ2-1; 7 nucleotides match TRBD2. Germline CDR1 MDHEN, CDR2 SYDVKM. The CDR3 contains 13 residues. The CDR3 DNA is TGTGCCACCCAGGGACTATACTACGATGAGCAGTTCTTC. Translating it yields CATQGLYYDEQFF.

This sequence joins TRBV7-8 and TRBJ2-2; 8 nucleotides match TRBD2. Germline V gene lookup returns CDR1 SGHVS and CDR2 FQNEAQ. The CDR3 sequence is 15 residues long. The junction had 5 bases not matched to a gene; V was cut back by 3 bases and J by 5 bases. Here the CDR3 reads CASSFSGGPTGELFF. CDR3 nucleotide sequence: TGTGCCAGCAGCTTCTCGGGAGGGCCTACCGGGGAGCTGTTTTTT.

This chain connects TRBV28 to TRBJ1-3; D gene uncertain. This CDR3 has 14 amino acids. The germline V gene has CDR1 MDHEN and CDR2 SYDVKM. The ends were cut back, 3 bases at V and 1 base at J, with 7 bases in the middle. CDR3 region: CASSFEVSGNTIYF. The CDR3, as DNA: TGTGCCAGCAGTTTTGAGGTTTCTGGAAACACCATATATTTT.

V and J are TRBV5-5 and TRBJ2-7; the match to TRBD1 covers 9 bases. Germline CDR1 SGHKS, CDR2 YYEKEE (reference sequence). J was trimmed by 7 bases and V by 1 base; bases with no gene match: 12. The CDR3 has 16 amino acids. The CDR3 region is CASSLTSTGGQREQYF. In DNA form, the CDR3 reads TGTGCCAGCAGCTTGACGTCCACAGGGGGCCAGCGGGAGCAGTACTTC.

CDR3 amino acids: CASSPRGTGDNEQFF. In nucleotides, the CDR3 is TGTGCCAGCTCACCCCGGGGGACAGGGGACAATGAGCAGTTCTTC. This chain connects TRBV18 to TRBJ2-1; 10 bases map to TRBD1. The CDR3 contains 15 residues. The V and J ends lost 3 bases and 5 bases, in that order; junction bases with no gene match: 4. The germline gives CDR1 KGHSH, CDR2 LQKENI.

This clone was observed a handful of times. The chain employs TRBV6-1 and TRBJ2-7, with D perhaps matching TRBD1 (6 bases). This CDR3 has 13 residues. Trimming removed 2 bases from V and 2 bases from J, with 7 bases in between. Germline V gives CDR1 MNHNS, CDR2 SASEGT. This chain's CDR3 is CASSEWTAYEQYF. CDR3 DNA sequence: TGTGCCAGCAGTGAATGGACAGCCTACGAGCAGTACTTC.

The chain recombines TRBV28 with TRBJ1-1; TRBD1 is a possible D gene (6 bases). Germline CDR1 reads MDHEN; CDR2 reads SYDVKM. This CDR3 is built from 16 residues. Trimming pared 1 base from V and 3 bases from J, leaving 15 bases between. The CDR3 nucleotides are TGTGCCAGCAGTTTATTACAGGGTATTGGTCACACTGAAGCTTTCTTT. Amino acids: CASSLLQGIGHTEAFF.

In the case of this clone: Other DNA sequences of this sample code for an identical CDR3. V gene TRBV11-2 combines with J gene TRBJ1-5, with D uncertain. The CDR3 runs 15 residues. Trimming pared 4 bases from V and 0 bases from J, leaving 10 bases between. From germline, CDR1 is SGHAT and CDR2 FQNNGV. The CDR3 reads CASSSSQNSNQPQHF. The CDR3 bases are TGTGCCAGCAGCTCCTCGCAGAATAGCAATCAGCCCCAGCATTTT.

V gene TRBV6-4 combines with J gene TRBJ2-6, with 12 bases matching TRBD2. The CDR3 consists of 20 residues. From germline, CDR1 is MRHNA and CDR2 SNTAGT. V lost 2 bases and J lost 0; bases outside the gene matches: 8. The CDR3 sequence is CASSDRALAGGSSGANVLTF. The CDR3 DNA reads as TGTGCCAGCAGTGACAGGGCACTAGCGGGAGGTAGCTCTGGGGCCAACGTCCTGACTTTC.